The 28 T cell receptor beta chains below come from one sample, sequenced in a study of naive and memory T cell subsets. Two oligonucleotides, mixed equimolar, formed the beta constant-region primer covering TRBC1 and TRBC2. Nested alpha and beta constant-region primers with the SP2 primer drove four PCR rounds on ligated cDNA. Each CDR3 protein is one row after TCRdb ran MiXCR on the UMI-ligation and nested PCR reads. This table holds 98,000 or so distinct CDR3 sequences, about 10% found once. Study-wide points: Especially in CD8 cells, naive repertoires contained a few larger clonotypes, possibly CD45RA-re-expressing memory cells.

For these TCRs, the target antigens are not known. The specimen sequenced was naive CD4+ T cells from blood. The receptor source for this set is a human donor in good health.

Only a few counts were recorded for this clonotype. The chain combines TRBV19 with TRBJ2-5, with D uncertain. CDR3 length equals 12 residues. The V gene's germline CDR1 is LNHDA and CDR2 SQIVND (reference sequence). Trimming took 4 bases from V and 4 from J, leaving 7 bases between them. This CDR3 is CASSTGGETQYF. The CDR3 bases are TGTGCCAGTAGTACAGGTGGAGAGACCCAGTACTTC. The entire variable domain, with the rest obtained from reference TRBV19 and TRBJ2-5, is as follows: DGGITQSPKYLFRKEGQNVTLSCEQNLNHDAMYWYRQDPGQGLRLIYYSQIVNDFQKGDIAEGYSVSREKKESFPLTVTSAQKNPTAFYLCASSTGGETQYFGPGTRLLVL.

This clonotype was observed a handful of times. V is TRBV18 and J is TRBJ2-2, with D uncertain. Germline CDR1 and CDR2: KGHSH and LQKENI. The CDR3 is 14 residues long. V lost 3 bases, J lost 2 bases, and 7 bases lay in between. DNA for the CDR3: TGTGCCAGCTCACCGTTCAGTAACACCGGGGAGCTGTTTTTT. Translation gives CASSPFSNTGELFF.

This clonotype has just a few counts. V usage is TRBV6-1 and J usage is TRBJ2-7, with 12 bases identical to TRBD2. V trimming: 6 bases; J trimming: 4 bases; junction bases outside the gene matches: 7. The germline gives CDR1 MNHNS, CDR2 SASEGT. There are 15 residues in the CDR3. CDR3 bases: TGTGCCAGCAGCCGGGGGGGGACTAGCGGGTACGAGCAGTACTTC. This translates into CASSRGGTSGYEQYF.

V and J are TRBV29-1 and TRBJ2-6; no reliable D call. CDR3 length equals 14 residues. The V gene's germline CDR1 is SQVTM and CDR2 ANQGSEA. CDR3 nucleotide sequence: TGCATCTGCCCAGGCAAGGCTGGGGCCAACGTCCTGACTTTC. Translated, it gives CICPGKAGANVLTF.

This clonotype was detected a few times. This chain uses TRBV7-9 with TRBJ2-3; D gene unclear. V dropped 1 base and J dropped 6 bases, with 11 bases sitting between them. CDR1 and CDR2 (germline): SEHNR, FQNEAQ (reference sequence). This CDR3 spans 14 amino acids. CDR3 nucleotide sequence: TGTGCCAGCAGCTTAGTGTCAGCTGGGGATACGCAGTATTTT. As protein: CASSLVSAGDTQYF.

This clonotype was detected ten times or more. This rearrangement joins TRBV4-3 to TRBJ2-1; the match to TRBD2 covers 11 bases. The CDR3 spans 20 residues. Germline values: CDR1 LGHNA, CDR2 YSLEER. The trim removed 4 bases at V and 4 bases at J, leaving 18 bases unmatched. For the CDR3, the DNA is TGCGCCAGCAGCCGTCCAACGGGGACTAGCGGACGACCTAGGTACAATGAGCAGTTCTTC. Translated, it gives CASSRPTGTSGRPRYNEQFF.

CDR3 bases: TGTGCCAGCAGCATCGGGGGTCCCCTCTCCTACAATGAGCAGTTCTTC. Translation: CASSIGGPLSYNEQFF. The V call is TRBV9, the J call TRBJ2-1, with D perhaps matching TRBD2 (6 bases). The CDR3 runs to 16 residues. The germline V gene encodes CDR1 SGDLS and CDR2 YYNGEE. Deletions cut 4 bases from V and 0 bases from J, with 14 bases between.

This clonotype turned up a few times. The chain links TRBV20-1 to TRBJ1-4; the D gene is possibly TRBD1 (6 bases). Looked up from germline, CDR1 is DFQATT and CDR2 is SNEGSKA (reference sequence). V was cut by 5 bases and J by 1 base, with 17 bases left in between. The CDR3 runs 16 residues. In DNA form, the CDR3 reads TGCAGTGCTGGTGGACAGCTGGGGCGAACTAATGAAAAACTGTTTTTT. As protein: CSAGGQLGRTNEKLFF.

This clonotype was seen more than once but under ten times. This rearrangement joins TRBV15 to TRBJ1-2, with 11 nucleotides matching TRBD1. V trimming: 1 base; J trimming: 10 bases; junction bases outside the gene matches: 11. This CDR3 comprises 16 residues. Germline V lookup: CDR1 LNHNV, CDR2 YYDKDF (reference sequence). CDR3 in amino acids: CATSRGPSGQGAVYTF. The CDR3 DNA reads TGTGCCACCAGCAGAGGTCCCTCCGGACAGGGGGCTGTCTACACCTTC.

In its sample, this clonotype was seen many times. The gene calls are TRBV6-6 and TRBJ1-1, with D maybe TRBD1 (5 bases). The germline V and J ends were trimmed by 7 bases and 1 base, with 25 bases remaining between them. The length of the CDR3 is 18 residues. Per the germline V gene, CDR1 is MNHNY and CDR2 is SVGAGI (reference sequence). The chain's CDR3 is CASIPKGKIGLENTEAFF. The CDR3 coding sequence is TGTGCCAGCATCCCTAAGGGGAAGATAGGCTTGGAGAACACTGAAGCTTTCTTT.

The chain is built from TRBV5-1 and TRBJ2-5, with D perhaps TRBD2 (5 bases). Trimming pared 0 bases from V and 5 bases from J, leaving 11 bases between. Germline lookup yields CDR1 SGHRS and CDR2 YFSETQ. The CDR3 covers 14 residues. The CDR3 spells CASSLERVVETQYF. In nucleotides, the CDR3 is TGCGCCAGCAGCTTGGAGAGGGTCGTGGAGACCCAGTACTTC.

Written as DNA, the CDR3 is TGTGCCAGTAGCCCTAGACAGGGGGGCTACGAGCAGTACTTC. This codes for CASSPRQGGYEQYF. V usage is TRBV19 and J usage is TRBJ2-7; 9 bases fit TRBD1. Germline trimming cut 6 bases from V and 3 bases from J; bases unmatched to any gene: 6. The CDR3 totals 14 residues. Germline V gene sequence: CDR1 LNHDA, CDR2 SQIVND (reference sequence).

This clonotype was counted between two and nine times. The J gene is TRBJ2-7, the V gene TRBV9, with D perhaps being TRBD1 or TRBD2 (5 bases each). CDR1 and CDR2 from the germline V gene are SGDLS and YYNGEE. Between the trimmed V and J ends, which lost 3 bases and 3 bases, there was a span of 13 bases. The CDR3 extends over 14 amino acids. The CDR3 region is CASSARGGFYEQYF. In nucleotides, the CDR3 is TGTGCCAGCAGCGCCCGGGGCGGATTCTACGAGCAGTACTTC.

There are many counts of this clonotype. This chain connects TRBV7-2 to TRBJ1-6, with D uncertain. CDR3 size: 14 residues. Germline V gives CDR1 SGHTA, CDR2 FQGNSA. V was trimmed by 4 bases and J by 5 bases, leaving 9 bases between them. This CDR3 reads CASSSLVNNSPLHF. The CDR3 DNA reads as TGTGCCAGCAGCTCCCTGGTAAATAATTCACCCCTCCACTTT. Looking up the rest from reference TRBV7-2 and TRBJ1-6 gives the full variable domain: GAGVSQSPSNKVTEKGKDVELRCDPISGHTALYWYRQSLGQGLEFLIYFQGNSAPDKSGLPSDRFSAERTGGSVSTLTIQRTQQEDSAVYLCASSSLVNNSPLHFGNGTRLTVT.

This clonotype showed up many times. This rearrangement joins TRBV24-1 to TRBJ1-6, with D tentatively TRBD1 (5 bases). Germline CDR1 is KGHDR and CDR2 is SFDVKD. The CDR3 runs 19 residues. V gave up 3 bases and J gave up 7 bases, with 24 bases separating them. Here the CDR3 DNA reads TGTGCCACCAGTGATCCTGGGGCCCCTCCTTGGGGCTACAATTCACCCCTCCACTTT. Protein product: CATSDPGAPPWGYNSPLHF.

The rearrangement links TRBV28 to TRBJ1-2; the D is unclear. There are 12 residues in the CDR3. Germline lookup yields CDR1 MDHEN and CDR2 SYDVKM. The V end was cut by 8 bases, the J end by 0 bases, with 7 bases between. The CDR3: CASVTSNYGYTF. The CDR3 DNA sequence: TGTGCCAGCGTCACGTCTAACTATGGCTACACCTTC.

This clonotype has ten or more counts. The CDR3 bases are TGTGCCAGCTCACGGGTCGGGGGGACTTCCACAGATACGCAGTATTTT. This encodes CASSRVGGTSTDTQYF. The chain employs TRBV11-3 and TRBJ2-3; 7 bases agree with TRBD2. Germline CDR1 and CDR2: SGHNT and YENEEA. The CDR3 has 16 residues. V was pared by 8 bases and J by 2 bases, with 13 bases of the junction left unmatched.

This clonotype was detected a few times. The V call is TRBV25-1, the J call TRBJ2-2; 7 positions agree with TRBD1. The CDR3 consists of 13 residues. Trimming cost V 4 bases and J 5 bases; bases outside gene matches: 1. Germline assignment: CDR1 MGHDK and CDR2 SYGVNS. The CDR3 spells CASSATGTGELFF. DNA for the CDR3: TGTGCCAGCAGTGCGACAGGGACCGGGGAGCTGTTTTTT.

In this sample, this clonotype turned up many times. The chain employs TRBV18 and TRBJ2-1, with 14 bases matching TRBD2. The J segment lost 7 bases and the V segment lost 3 bases, leaving 2 bases of the junction unmatched. The CDR3 is made up of 15 amino acids. Germline V gene data show CDR1 as KGHSH and CDR2 as LQKENI. The CDR3: CASSPTSGRGNEQFF. CDR3 nucleotide sequence: TGTGCCAGCTCACCGACTAGCGGGAGGGGGAATGAGCAGTTCTTC.

Many counts were recorded for this clonotype. J is TRBJ1-5 and V is TRBV7-8; perhaps TRBD1 as D (6 bases). Looked up from germline, CDR1 is SGHVS and CDR2 is FQNEAQ. The V end lost 8 bases, the J end lost 5 bases, and 16 bases lay between the germline ends. The CDR3 extends over 14 amino acids. The CDR3 sequence: CASGAGQQHQPQHF. CDR3 nucleotides: TGTGCCAGCGGTGCAGGACAGCAACATCAGCCCCAGCATTTT.

CDR3 loop: CSASHRRGGGYTF. The CDR3 bases are TGCAGTGCTAGCCACCGGCGGGGAGGTGGCTACACCTTC. The rearrangement links TRBV20-1 to TRBJ1-2; D gene uncertain. The length of the CDR3 is 13 residues. Per the germline V gene, CDR1 is DFQATT and CDR2 is SNEGSKA (reference sequence). Trimming removed 3 bases at V and 7 bases at J, with 15 bases between.

This clonotype showed up just a few times. The chain links TRBV7-6 to TRBJ2-5; D is perhaps TRBD1 (6 bases). Trimming stripped 5 bases from V and 5 bases from J, with 9 bases between. Germline CDR1 and CDR2: SGHVS and FNYEAQ. This CDR3 region has 12 residues. CDR3: CASSITGETQYF. In DNA, the CDR3 is TGTGCCAGCAGCATAACAGGGGAGACCCAGTACTTC.

This clonotype was detected many times. V gene TRBV12-3 or TRBV12-4 combines with J gene TRBJ2-3, with 8 positions matching TRBD2. This CDR3 spans 16 amino acids. The V segment lost 7 bases and the J segment 1 base; nucleotides outside the gene matches: 10. In DNA, the CDR3 is TGTGCCAGCATCGAAAGAGCGGGAGTTCGCACAGATACGCAGTATTTT. Amino acids: CASIERAGVRTDTQYF.

A few counts support this clonotype. The CDR3 protein is CAWSGLADNEQFF. DNA for the CDR3: TGTGCCTGGAGTGGACTAGCGGACAATGAGCAGTTCTTC. The V call is TRBV30, the J call TRBJ2-1; 9 positions match TRBD2. CDR3 length: 13 residues. The V and J ends lost 1 base and 5 bases, in that order; junction bases with no gene match: 0. CDR1 is GTSNPN, CDR2 SVGIG, per germline (reference sequence).

The chain combines TRBV20-1 with TRBJ2-3; 8 bases are shared with TRBD2. The germline V gene has CDR1 DFQATT and CDR2 SNEGSKA (reference sequence). The CDR3 contains 15 residues. V lost 3 bases to trimming and J lost 5 bases; unmatched junction nucleotides: 10. The CDR3 DNA reads TGCAGTGCTAGCTTCGGCGGGAGGAACCAAGATACGCAGTATTTT. It specifies CSASFGGRNQDTQYF.

Remarks on this clonotype: Just one base apart from a much larger clone, this may be a read error. The rearrangement joins TRBV6-1 to TRBJ1-5; D is ambiguous. Germline values: CDR1 MNHNS, CDR2 SASEGT. The V end lost 2 bases, the J end lost 3 bases, and 14 bases lay between the germline ends. This CDR3 has 16 residues. The chain's CDR3 is CASSESGPTHNQPQHF. The CDR3 DNA reads TGTGCCAGCAGTGAATCCGGACCAACCCACAATCAGCCCCAGCATTTT.

This clonotype was observed a handful of times. V is TRBV12-3 or TRBV12-4 and J is TRBJ2-7; D gene uncertain. Trimming took off 2 bases at V and 6 bases at J, with 8 bases between the two ends. CDR3 size: 12 residues. The CDR3 coding sequence is TGTGCCAGCAGTTTATGGATGACCGAGCAGTACTTC. Its protein product is CASSLWMTEQYF.

V usage is TRBV6-2 or TRBV6-3 and J usage is TRBJ2-3; perhaps TRBD1 as D (6 bases). Between the trimmed V and J ends, which lost 8 bases and 4 bases, there was a span of 16 bases. The CDR3 extends over 14 amino acids. CDR1 MNHEY and CDR2 SVGEGT come from the germline V gene. The CDR3, as DNA: TGTGCCAGCGTCTGGACAGCTTCAGCAGATACGCAGTATTTT. This translates into CASVWTASADTQYF.